A single sample gave rise to the 27 T cell receptor beta chains below, sequenced in a study of regulatory T cells in long-lasting Graves disease. This sample's time point: newly diagnosed GD, antithyroid drugs for less than 3 months. The TCR library was prepared using RNA isolated from PBMCs. Combining iRepertoire HTBI primers with Arm-PCR of CDR3 regions, the authors built TCR beta libraries. TCRdb used MiXCR to reprocess the multiplex PCR reads, holding one entry per CDR3 protein. The sample includes about 200,000 distinct CDR3 sequences, roughly 19% seen only once; the top ten take approximately 10%. These data are also associated with another study on T cells in Graves' hyperthyroidism and ophthalmopathy.

The starting material was peripheral blood mononuclear cells (PBMCs), obtained at new diagnosis, from a patient treated with antithyroid drugs. All receptors derive from a woman in her twenties or thirties with Graves disease.

This clonotype was recorded many times. The gene calls are TRBV20-1 and TRBJ2-3; TRBD2 might be the D (5 bases). The germline V and J ends were trimmed by 0 bases and 1 base, with 11 bases remaining between them. CDR3 length equals 15 residues. CDR1 is DFQATT, CDR2 SNEGSKA, per germline (reference sequence). The CDR3 coding sequence is TGCAGTGCTAGAGATAGCGAAGTCGGCACAGATACGCAGTATTTT. This sequence encodes CSARDSEVGTDTQYF.

This clonotype was picked up many times. The V and J genes are TRBV2 and TRBJ2-7, with a tentative D call TRBD1 (6 bases). Trimming took 8 bases from V and 4 from J, leaving 12 bases between them. This CDR3 has 12 amino acids. The V gene's germline CDR1 is SNHLY and CDR2 FYNNEI. This chain's CDR3 is CASSRGTYEQYF. CDR3 DNA: TGTGCCAGCTCGAGGGGGACATACGAGCAGTACTTC.

This clonotype has at least ten counts. This chain uses TRBV28 with TRBJ2-1; D unresolved. Germline V gene lookup returns CDR1 MDHEN and CDR2 SYDVKM. The length of the CDR3 is 16 residues. The germline V and J ends were trimmed by 6 bases and 1 base, with 16 bases remaining between them. CDR3 DNA: TGTGCCAGCAGCATCCCCTTGGGTCTTTCCTACAATGAGCAGTTCTTC. Translation: CASSIPLGLSYNEQFF.

This clonotype was detected many times. The chain uses TRBV28 and TRBJ1-2, with D unclear. The CDR3 totals 12 residues. Germline V CDR1 and CDR2: MDHEN, SYDVKM. The V end was cut by 2 bases, the J end by 4 bases, with 5 bases between. The CDR3 region is CASSLQAYGYTF. CDR3 nucleotides: TGTGCCAGCAGTTTACAAGCCTATGGCTACACCTTC.

This clonotype has at least ten counts. V is TRBV27 and J is TRBJ1-5; D possibly corresponds to TRBD1 (6 bases). There are 16 residues in the CDR3. Per germline, CDR1 MNHEY and CDR2 SMNVEV (reference sequence). Deletions cut 3 bases from V and 2 bases from J, with 14 bases between. The DNA for the CDR3 is TGTGCCAGCAGTTTCCTCCCCCACAGGGGCAATCAGCCCCAGCATTTT. It yields the protein CASSFLPHRGNQPQHF.

This clonotype was picked up many times. The chain joins TRBV19 to TRBJ1-2, with TRBD1 as a possible D gene (5 bases). V was trimmed by 3 bases and J by 6 bases, leaving 20 bases between them. The germline V gene encodes CDR1 LNHDA and CDR2 SQIVND (reference sequence). This CDR3 is 16 amino acids long. CDR3: CASSMVASGLLNGYTF. The CDR3 DNA reads as TGTGCCAGTAGTATGGTAGCGTCAGGGCTTCTGAATGGCTACACCTTC.

This chain connects TRBV19 to TRBJ1-1; D is unresolved. Per the germline V gene, CDR1 is LNHDA and CDR2 is SQIVND (reference sequence). V gave up 7 bases and J gave up 0 bases, with 9 bases separating them. The CDR3 is made up of 13 amino acids. CDR3 residues: CASKYRVNTEAFF. DNA of the CDR3: TGTGCCAGTAAGTACCGAGTGAACACTGAAGCTTTCTTT.

The table lists this clonotype with many counts. The rearrangement uses TRBV11-2 and TRBJ2-5; TRBD1 matches at 9 bases. Per germline, CDR1 SGHAT and CDR2 FQNNGV. CDR3 length: 18 residues. V gave up 4 bases and J gave up 4 bases; unmatched junction bases: 16. The CDR3 reads CASSSLDRGIVVRETQYF. The CDR3 bases are TGTGCCAGCAGCTCTCTCGACAGGGGGATAGTGGTTCGAGAGACCCAGTACTTC.

Many counts were recorded for this clonotype. In DNA, the CDR3 is TGTGCCAGCAGCAGGGGACAGGGGACAAGGAAAAACATTCAGTACTTC. It yields the protein CASSRGQGTRKNIQYF. The J gene is TRBJ2-4, the V gene TRBV2; 10 bases align to TRBD1. This CDR3 comprises 16 residues. V lost 6 bases, J lost 4 bases, and 9 bases stayed unmatched. Germline CDR1 SNHLY, CDR2 FYNNEI. Combining the CDR3 with reference TRBV2 and TRBJ2-4 gives the whole variable domain EPEVTQTPSHQVTQMGQEVILRCVPISNHLYFYWYRQILGQKVEFLVSFYNNEISEKSEIFDDQFSVERPDGSNFTLKIRSTKLEDSAMYFCASSRGQGTRKNIQYFGAGTRLSVL.

The rearrangement links TRBV5-1 to TRBJ2-1, with unresolved D. The V gene lost 4 bases and the J gene lost 1 base, with 12 bases spanning the gap. The CDR3 contains 15 residues. CDR1 SGHRS and CDR2 YFSETQ come from the germline V gene. The CDR3 loop reads CASSPAGESYNEQFF. The CDR3 DNA is TGCGCCAGCAGCCCAGCTGGGGAATCCTACAATGAGCAGTTCTTC.

This clonotype occurred many times. The chain combines TRBV28 with TRBJ1-3, with unresolved D. CDR1 and CDR2 from the germline V gene are MDHEN and SYDVKM. The CDR3 spans 15 residues. V lost 3 bases, J lost 0 bases, and 9 bases lay in between. CDR3 sequence (DNA): TGTGCCAGCAGTTTTACGGTTCTCTCTGGAAACACCATATATTTT. It translates to CASSFTVLSGNTIYF. Full variable domain (missing parts from reference TRBV28 and TRBJ1-3): DVKVTQSSRYLVKRTGEKVFLECVQDMDHENMFWYRQDPGLGLRLIYFSYDVKMKEKGDIPEGYSVSREKKERFSLILESASTNQTSMYLCASSFTVLSGNTIYFGEGSWLTVV.

This clonotype was counted at least ten times. The chain combines TRBV30 with TRBJ1-5; D remains unclear. With 1 base removed from V and 5 bases from J, the gap between germline ends came to 9 bases. Germline V gives CDR1 GTSNPN, CDR2 SVGIG (reference sequence). There are 13 residues in the CDR3. The CDR3 is CAWSAQLDQPQHF. The CDR3 DNA reads TGTGCCTGGAGTGCGCAGCTAGATCAGCCCCAGCATTTT.

This clonotype occurred many times. The chain combines TRBV28 with TRBJ1-2, with a possible D match to TRBD1 (5 bases). This CDR3 is built from 18 residues. Germline assignment: CDR1 MDHEN and CDR2 SYDVKM. The V gene lost 3 bases and the J gene lost 2 bases, with 22 bases spanning the gap. CDR3 bases: TGTGCCAGCAGTTTCCTTTCTCGACAGTTGGGAACCAACTATGGCTACACCTTC. This sequence encodes CASSFLSRQLGTNYGYTF.

The chain has TRBV12-3 or TRBV12-4 and TRBJ2-3; 9 bases are shared with TRBD1. The J segment lost 3 bases and the V segment lost 6 bases, leaving 7 bases of the junction unmatched. This CDR3 comprises 15 residues. For the CDR3, the DNA is TGTGCCAGCAGCAACCGGGACAGGGAAACAGATACGCAGTATTTT. This sequence encodes CASSNRDRETDTQYF.

In this sample, this clonotype turned up many times. This rearrangement joins TRBV11-2 to TRBJ2-7; D may match TRBD1 or TRBD2 (5 bases each). Trimming pared 6 bases from V and 2 bases from J, leaving 17 bases between. The CDR3 extends over 15 amino acids. Germline V gives CDR1 SGHAT, CDR2 FQNNGV. CDR3 nucleotides: TGTGCCAGCAGATCCCAACGGGACGGACCCTACGAGCAGTACTTC. This encodes CASRSQRDGPYEQYF.

As concerns this clonotype: A read error likely explains this, since a far larger clone differs by one base. In this CDR3 the conserved last residue, phenylalanine or tryptophan, is missing, so a read error is likely. The chain has TRBV11-1 and TRBJ2-4, with no clear D. TRBJ2-7 matches the DNA end more closely, so the J call is doubtful. The length of the CDR3 is 13 residues. CDR1 is SGHAT and CDR2 is FQDESV in the germline V gene (reference sequence). The CDR3: CASSPWSVDEQYY. The CDR3 DNA sequence: TGTGCCAGCAGCCCCTGGTCGGTGGACGAGCAGTACTAC.

This clonotype was picked up one time. This chain joins TRBV7-2 and TRBJ2-3; D unclear. Germline values: CDR1 SGHTA, CDR2 FQGNSA. The CDR3 extends over 13 amino acids. Trimming pared 1 base from V and 3 bases from J, leaving 5 bases between. CDR3 sequence reads: CASSLGFTDTQYF. CDR3 in DNA: TGTGCCAGCAGCTTAGGGTTTACAGATACGCAGTATTTT. Based on the CDR3 plus reference TRBV7-2 and TRBJ2-3, the full variable domain is GAGVSQSPSNKVTEKGKDVELRCDPISGHTALYWYRQSLGQGLEFLIYFQGNSAPDKSGLPSDRFSAERTGGSVSTLTIQRTQQEDSAVYLCASSLGFTDTQYFGPGTRLTVL.

This clonotype was detected ten times or more. The chain recombines TRBV20-1 with TRBJ2-5, with 13 bases fitting TRBD2. With 0 bases clipped from V and 6 bases from J, the junction kept 4 bases outside the gene matches. This CDR3 is 15 amino acids long. Germline V gives CDR1 DFQATT, CDR2 SNEGSKA (reference sequence). CDR3 in amino acids: CSARDPGLAGKTQYF. The CDR3 DNA reads TGCAGTGCTAGAGATCCGGGACTAGCGGGGAAGACCCAGTACTTC.

This clonotype was seen many times. This chain links TRBV28 with TRBJ1-4; no reliable D call. The ends were cut back, 1 base at V and 7 bases at J, with 4 bases in the middle. Germline V gene lookup returns CDR1 MDHEN and CDR2 SYDVKM. The CDR3 length is 12 residues. The CDR3 loop is CASSLFGEKLFF. The CDR3 DNA is TGTGCCAGCAGTTTATTCGGTGAAAAACTGTTTTTT.

This clonotype was seen repeatedly, ten times or more. The chain carries TRBV6-2 or TRBV6-3 and TRBJ1-1; D ambiguous. The V gene lost 0 bases and the J gene lost 8 bases, with 10 bases spanning the gap. This CDR3 is 13 amino acids long. Germline values: CDR1 MNHEY, CDR2 SVGEGT. The CDR3 region has the DNA TGTGCCAGCAGTTACTCGTGGGAAAGGGAAGCTTTCTTT. Translated, it gives CASSYSWEREAFF.

This clonotype was detected many times. The chain joins TRBV12-3 or TRBV12-4 to TRBJ2-2; D not certain. The CDR3 consists of 11 residues. The V end was cut by 7 bases, the J end by 8 bases, with 8 bases between. The CDR3 sequence: CASTILGELFF. CDR3 coding DNA: TGTGCCAGCACTATTTTAGGGGAGCTGTTTTTT.

This clonotype was recorded many times. The rearrangement links TRBV9 to TRBJ1-1, with D possibly matching TRBD1 (6 bases). V lost 1 base and J lost 9, with 25 bases in between. CDR3 length equals 17 residues. The germline V gene has CDR1 SGDLS and CDR2 YYNGEE. The CDR3 DNA reads as TGTGCCAGCAGCGTAACACCTTTACAGGGTGGGTCTGTAAAAGCTTTCTTT. Translated: CASSVTPLQGGSVKAFF.

The chain recombines TRBV5-8 with TRBJ2-7; weak D call: TRBD1 (6 bases). The germline V gene encodes CDR1 SGHTS and CDR2 YDEGEE. This CDR3 spans 15 amino acids. The V end lost 4 bases, the J end lost 1 base, and 15 bases lay between the germline ends. The CDR3 nucleotides read TGTGCCAGCAGCGCAACCGGGACACGTTCCTACGAGCAGTACTTC. This gives the protein CASSATGTRSYEQYF.

Many counts were recorded for this clonotype. V gene TRBV29-1 combines with J gene TRBJ2-1, with D uncertain. Germline CDR1 SQVTM, CDR2 ANQGSEA. CDR3 length: 13 amino acids. Trimming took 4 bases from V and 0 from J, leaving 7 bases between them. This CDR3 reads CSVGPSSYNEQFF. CDR3 sequence (DNA): TGCAGCGTTGGCCCCAGCTCCTACAATGAGCAGTTCTTC.

The rearrangement links TRBV20-1 to TRBJ2-3; D may be TRBD2 (5 bases). The V end was cut by 7 bases, the J end by 10 bases, with 18 bases between. The CDR3 extends over 12 amino acids. Per the germline V gene, CDR1 is DFQATT and CDR2 is SNEGSKA (reference sequence). The CDR3 DNA is TGCAGTGTCGTCCTAGCAAACCAGGCGCAGTATTTT. Amino acid sequence: CSVVLANQAQYF.

At least ten counts were recorded for this clonotype. The V gene is TRBV4-1, the J gene TRBJ1-2; the match to TRBD1 covers 8 bases. Germline loops: CDR1 MGHRA, CDR2 YSYEKL. The J segment lost 4 bases and the V segment lost 0 bases, leaving 4 bases of the junction unmatched. The CDR3 contains 15 residues. The CDR3: CASSQDRGTGYGYTF. Written as DNA, the CDR3 is TGCGCCAGCAGCCAAGATAGGGGGACAGGCTATGGCTACACCTTC.

This clonotype was seen repeatedly, ten times or more. This rearrangement joins TRBV20-1 to TRBJ2-3; 7 positions agree with TRBD2. J was trimmed by 4 bases and V by 6 bases; bases with no gene match: 13. This CDR3 has 15 residues. The germline V gene has CDR1 DFQATT and CDR2 SNEGSKA (reference sequence). The CDR3 loop reads CSARTFGGWSDTQYF. For the CDR3, the DNA is TGCAGTGCGAGGACCTTCGGGGGGTGGTCAGATACGCAGTATTTT.